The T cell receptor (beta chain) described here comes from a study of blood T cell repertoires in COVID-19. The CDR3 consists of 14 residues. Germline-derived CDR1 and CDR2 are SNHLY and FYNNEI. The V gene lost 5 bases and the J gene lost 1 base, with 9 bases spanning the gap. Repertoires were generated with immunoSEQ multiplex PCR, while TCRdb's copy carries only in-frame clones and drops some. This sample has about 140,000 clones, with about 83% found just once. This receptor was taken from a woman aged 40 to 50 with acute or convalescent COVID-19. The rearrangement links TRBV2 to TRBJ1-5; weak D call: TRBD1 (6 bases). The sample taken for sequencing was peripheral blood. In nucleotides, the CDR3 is TGTGCCAGCAGTTATCAGGGGAGCAATCAGCCCCAGCATTTT. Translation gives CASSYQGSNQPQHF.